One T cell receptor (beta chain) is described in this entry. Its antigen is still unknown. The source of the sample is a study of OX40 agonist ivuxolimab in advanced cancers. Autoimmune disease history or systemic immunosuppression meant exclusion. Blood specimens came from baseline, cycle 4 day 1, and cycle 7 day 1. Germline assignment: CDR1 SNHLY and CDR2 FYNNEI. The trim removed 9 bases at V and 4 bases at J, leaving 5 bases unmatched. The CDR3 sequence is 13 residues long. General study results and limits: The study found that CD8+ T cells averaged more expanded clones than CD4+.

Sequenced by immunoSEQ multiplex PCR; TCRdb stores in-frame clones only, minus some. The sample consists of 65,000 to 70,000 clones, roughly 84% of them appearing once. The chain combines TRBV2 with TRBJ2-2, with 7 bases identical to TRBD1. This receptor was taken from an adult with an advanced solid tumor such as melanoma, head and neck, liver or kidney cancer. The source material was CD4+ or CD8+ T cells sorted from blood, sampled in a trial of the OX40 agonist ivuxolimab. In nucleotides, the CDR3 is TGTGCCAGGGAGGACAGGATCACCGGGGAGCTGTTTTTT. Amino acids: CAREDRITGELFF.